This passage covers 2 T cell receptor beta chains from one sample sequenced in a study of T cells in Graves' hyperthyroidism and ophthalmopathy. The source material, RNA transcripts, was used to amplify TCR beta CDR3 regions. Using the HTBI primer set, a first-round RT-PCR was run on the TCR CDR3. One entry per CDR3 protein, called by TCRdb with MiXCR from the multiplex PCR reads. The data contain nearly 750,000 distinct CDR3 sequences, roughly a third of them seen just once; the ten biggest clones take up roughly 30%. Sequenced sample: blood. These TCRs come from a middle-aged woman with Graves' hyperthyroidism.

V usage is TRBV19 and J usage is TRBJ1-1, with D unclear. The CDR3 is made up of 15 amino acids. V dropped 10 bases and J dropped 4 bases, with 22 bases sitting between them. Per the germline V gene, CDR1 is LNHDA and CDR2 is SQIVND (reference sequence). The CDR3 spells CATERPGFFGTEAFF. In DNA, the CDR3 is TGTGCCACTGAGAGGCCGGGGTTCTTTGGCACTGAAGCTTTCTTT.

This clonotype was recorded at least ten times. CDR3 DNA sequence: TGCAGCGTCGCACTCCAGGGTGCTGGGGCCAACGTCCTGACTTTC. It is translated as CSVALQGAGANVLTF. The chain couples TRBV29-1 to TRBJ2-6, with D possibly TRBD1 on 5 matching bases. CDR1 SQVTM and CDR2 ANQGSEA come from the germline V gene. The CDR3 extends over 15 amino acids. V lost 6 bases and J 2 bases, leaving 14 bases between the germline ends.